This T cell receptor beta chain originates from a study of T cells in Graves' hyperthyroidism and ophthalmopathy. Findings and caveats of the study: A model using 13 V-J features told ophthalmopathy apart from stable hyperthyroidism. Most expanded thyroid clonotypes above 0.001 recurred in blood.

The investigators amplified TCR beta CDR3 regions from RNA transcripts. HTBI primers were used for first-round RT-PCR of the TCR CDR3. TCRdb itself ran the multiplex PCR reads through MiXCR, one entry per CDR3 protein. Of under 200,000 distinct CDR3 sequences detected, approximately 9% appear once; the ten largest clones hold over 20%. Patients aged 18 to 65 with hyperthyroidism were newly diagnosed, with duration under 2 months. Ahead of any ophthalmopathy symptoms, the blood sample was obtained at the first diagnosis of hyperthyroidism. This clonotype was observed a handful of times. The antigen remains unidentified. V lost 2 bases and J lost 0, with 11 bases in between. Germline CDR1 is GTSNPN and CDR2 is SVGIG (reference sequence). The CDR3 loop spans 15 amino acids.

This chain links TRBV30 with TRBJ1-5; D gene unclear. The sequence was collected from a woman in her late teens or twenties with Graves' hyperthyroidism that later progressed to Graves' ophthalmopathy. Sequencing was done on a sample of blood. The chain's CDR3 is CAWSPSAVSNQPQHF. CDR3 bases: TGTGCCTGGAGTCCCTCAGCCGTTAGCAATCAGCCCCAGCATTTT.